This TCR beta chain was profiled in a study of T-cell memory formation after mild COVID-19. TCRdb fed the 5' RACE reads into MiXCR, producing one record per CDR3 protein. This sample has 150,000 to 200,000 distinct CDR3 sequences, with over 10% found just once. V dropped 4 bases and J dropped 4 bases, with 14 bases sitting between them. The CDR3 is made up of 15 amino acids. The germline gives CDR1 LGHNA, CDR2 YSLEER. V and J are TRBV4-3 and TRBJ1-3; D gene unclear. Sequenced material: PBMCs or a T cell subset sorted from them (not recorded which). This receptor was identified in a young man who had mild COVID-19 (a few samples of this study predate the infection). Cell type and time point are not known. In DNA form, the CDR3 reads TGCGCCAGCAGCCCGGACCTAGTCCGCGGAAACACCATATATTTT. It codes for CASSPDLVRGNTIYF.